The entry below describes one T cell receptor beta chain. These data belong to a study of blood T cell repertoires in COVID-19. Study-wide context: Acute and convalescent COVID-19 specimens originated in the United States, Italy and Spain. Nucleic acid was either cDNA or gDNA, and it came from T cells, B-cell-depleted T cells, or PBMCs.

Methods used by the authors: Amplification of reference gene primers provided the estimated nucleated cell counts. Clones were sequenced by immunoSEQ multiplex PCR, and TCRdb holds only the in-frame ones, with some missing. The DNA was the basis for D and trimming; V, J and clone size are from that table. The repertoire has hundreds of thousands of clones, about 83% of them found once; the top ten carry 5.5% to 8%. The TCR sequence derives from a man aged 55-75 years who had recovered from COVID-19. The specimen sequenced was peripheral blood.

The CDR3 DNA reads TGTGCCAGCTCACAGACTAGAGAAGAGACCCAGTACTTC. Its protein is CASSQTREETQYF. V is TRBV18 and J is TRBJ2-5; D is possibly TRBD2 (6 bases). The V end was cut by 4 bases, the J end by 3 bases, with 9 bases between. The CDR3 covers 13 residues. CDR1 and CDR2 (germline): KGHSH, LQKENI.